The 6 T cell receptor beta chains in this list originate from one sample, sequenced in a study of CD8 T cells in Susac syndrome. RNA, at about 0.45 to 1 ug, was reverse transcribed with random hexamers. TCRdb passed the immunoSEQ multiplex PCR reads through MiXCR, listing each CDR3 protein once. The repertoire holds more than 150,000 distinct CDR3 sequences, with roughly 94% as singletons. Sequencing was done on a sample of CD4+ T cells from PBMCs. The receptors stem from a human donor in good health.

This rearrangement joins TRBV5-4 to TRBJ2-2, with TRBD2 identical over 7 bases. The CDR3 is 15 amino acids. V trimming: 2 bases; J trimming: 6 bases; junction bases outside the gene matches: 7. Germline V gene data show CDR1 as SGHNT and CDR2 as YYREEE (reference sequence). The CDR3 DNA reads TGTGCCAGCAGCTTCGGGCGGGAGCGCGCCGGGGAGCTGTTTTTT. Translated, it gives CASSFGRERAGELFF.

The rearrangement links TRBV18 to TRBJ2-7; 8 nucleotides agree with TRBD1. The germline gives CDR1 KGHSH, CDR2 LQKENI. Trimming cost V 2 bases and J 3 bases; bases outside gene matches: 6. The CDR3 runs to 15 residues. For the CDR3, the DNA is TGTGCCAGCTCACCAGAGACAGGGGTTCGCTACGAGCAGTACTTC. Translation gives CASSPETGVRYEQYF. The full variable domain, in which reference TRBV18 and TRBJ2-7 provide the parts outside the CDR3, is NAGVMQNPRHLVRRRGQEARLRCSPMKGHSHVYWYRQLPEEGLKFMVYLQKENIIDESGMPKERFSAEFPKEGPSILRIQQVVRGDSAAYFCASSPETGVRYEQYFGPGTRLTVT.

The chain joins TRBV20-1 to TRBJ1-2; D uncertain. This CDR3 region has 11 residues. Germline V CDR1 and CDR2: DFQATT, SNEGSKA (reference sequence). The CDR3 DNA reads TGCATGCCTGGAACTGTCTATGGCTACACCTTC. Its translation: CMPGTVYGYTF.

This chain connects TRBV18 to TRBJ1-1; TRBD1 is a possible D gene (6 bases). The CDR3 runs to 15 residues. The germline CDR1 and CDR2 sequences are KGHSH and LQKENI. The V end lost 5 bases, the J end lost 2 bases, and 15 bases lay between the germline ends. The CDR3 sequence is CASSTGVGTNTEAFF. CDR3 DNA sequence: TGTGCCAGCTCAACCGGAGTGGGGACAAACACTGAAGCTTTCTTT.

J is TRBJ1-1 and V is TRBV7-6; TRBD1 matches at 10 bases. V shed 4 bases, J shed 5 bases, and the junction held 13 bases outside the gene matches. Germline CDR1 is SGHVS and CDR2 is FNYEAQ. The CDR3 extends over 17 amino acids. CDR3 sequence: CASSSPRDRGWNTEAFF. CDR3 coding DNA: TGTGCCAGCAGCTCTCCCCGGGACAGGGGATGGAATACTGAAGCTTTCTTT.

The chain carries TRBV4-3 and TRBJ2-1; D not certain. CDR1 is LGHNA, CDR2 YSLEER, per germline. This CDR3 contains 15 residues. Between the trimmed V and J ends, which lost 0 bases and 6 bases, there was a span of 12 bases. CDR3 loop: CASSQEPNSVNEQFF. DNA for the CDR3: TGCGCCAGCAGCCAAGAGCCAAACAGTGTCAATGAGCAGTTCTTC.